This T cell receptor beta chain was sequenced for a study of blood T cell repertoires in COVID-19. Study information: Spain, Italy and the United States supplied samples that represented acute and convalescent COVID-19. Sources were T cells, B-cell-depleted T cells, or PBMCs; the material itself was cDNA or gDNA.

Methods used by the authors: Amplification from reference gene primers served as the basis for estimated nucleated cell counts. The protocol was immunoSEQ multiplex PCR, while the TCRdb copy is restricted to in-frame clones and leaves out a portion. V and J calls and clone size are as listed in that table; D and trimming were resolved from the DNA. The data hold under 200,000 clones, with about nine tenths observed a single time. Germline assignment: CDR1 SGHTA and CDR2 FQGNSA. The CDR3 extends over 15 amino acids. The V gene end was trimmed by 7 bases and the J gene end by 8 bases; junction bases not matched to a gene: 9.

V usage is TRBV7-2 and J usage is TRBJ1-4, with TRBD1 matching over 11 bases. This clonotype was obtained from a woman in her seventies with acute or convalescent COVID-19. The specimen was peripheral blood. CDR3: CASTKSGTGGEKLFF. CDR3 nucleotides: TGTGCCAGCACCAAGTCCGGGACAGGGGGGGAAAAACTGTTTTTT.